These 13 T cell receptor beta chains were all obtained from the same sample, sequenced in a study of cytotoxic CD8 clonotypes in ibrutinib-treated CLL. Generated by immunoSEQ multiplex PCR, the TCRdb table keeps only in-frame clones and is missing some. The sample comprises some 80,000 clones, roughly 77% of which are singletons, and 4.8% rests with the top ten. The sample was PBMCs, taken after 12 months of ibrutinib treatment. The source of these receptors is a human donor with chronic lymphocytic leukemia.

The chain uses TRBV4-1 and TRBJ2-4, with D perhaps matching TRBD2 (5 bases). From germline, CDR1 is MGHRA and CDR2 YSYEKL. The CDR3 extends over 15 amino acids. V gave up 1 base and J gave up 5 bases, with 12 bases separating them. The CDR3 DNA is TGCGCCAGCAGCCAAGGTTTGCGGGCGCAAAACATTCAGTACTTC. Its translation: CASSQGLRAQNIQYF.

The CDR3 reads CASSLVVQGPYEQYF. The CDR3 DNA reads as TGTGCCAGCAGCTTAGTGGTCCAGGGCCCCTACGAGCAGTACTTC. The J gene is TRBJ2-7, the V gene TRBV11-2, with TRBD1 as a possible D gene (5 bases). The germline CDR1 and CDR2 sequences are SGHAT and FQNNGV. V was trimmed by 1 base and J by 2 bases, leaving 12 bases between them. The CDR3 runs 15 residues.

The chain is built from TRBV11-2 and TRBJ2-3; TRBD2 matches 12 bases. Germline CDR1 reads SGHAT; CDR2 reads FQNNGV. The CDR3 length is 17 residues. J gave up 4 bases and V 5 bases, and 10 bases lay outside the gene matches. The CDR3 DNA reads TGTGCCAGCAGCCCGGGACTAGCGGGCGCCGAGGCAGATACGCAGTATTTT. Its translation is CASSPGLAGAEADTQYF.

The chain employs TRBV21-1 and TRBJ2-2; whether TRBD1, the table's D call, matches the DNA was not checked. TRBV21-1 is a pseudogene locus. This CDR3 is built from 16 residues. The CDR3: CASSKAYRVRAGELFF. DNA for the CDR3: TGTGCCAGCAGCAAAGCCTACAGGGTTCGGGCCGGGGAGCTGTTTTTT.

This clone turned up a few times. The chain joins TRBV11-2 to TRBJ2-3; possible D gene TRBD1, 6 bases. The CDR3 length is 12 residues. The germline V gene has CDR1 SGHAT and CDR2 FQNNGV. Trimming stripped 5 bases from V and 6 bases from J, with 9 bases between. CDR3 nucleotides: TGTGCCAGCAGCCCAGGGGAGGATACGCAGTATTTT. Translating it yields CASSPGEDTQYF.

The rearrangement links TRBV6-6 to TRBJ1-1; the D is unclear. The V gene lost 9 bases and the J gene lost 6 bases, with 17 bases spanning the gap. The CDR3 is 13 amino acids. CDR1 is MNHNY and CDR2 is SVGAGI in the germline V gene (reference sequence). Here the CDR3 reads CASLPPDAPEAFF. The CDR3 DNA is TGTGCCAGTCTACCCCCGGACGCCCCTGAAGCTTTCTTT.

V is TRBV7-3 and J is TRBJ2-3; D possibly matches TRBD1 or TRBD2 (5 bases each). CDR3 length equals 13 residues. Germline loops: CDR1 SGHTA, CDR2 FQGTGA. V was clipped by 1 base and J by 6 bases, with 8 bases between them. The DNA of the CDR3 is TGTGCCAGCAGCTTAAATGAGGGGGATACGCAGTATTTT. It codes for CASSLNEGDTQYF.

The V call is TRBV30, the J call TRBJ2-3; TRBD1 might be the D (5 bases). V lost 1 base and J lost 6, with 11 bases in between. Per the germline V gene, CDR1 is GTSNPN and CDR2 is SVGIG (reference sequence). The CDR3 length is 13 residues. Here the CDR3 reads CAWSGGLRDTQYF. The CDR3 DNA reads TGTGCCTGGAGTGGGGGCCTTCGGGATACGCAGTATTTT.

The chain couples TRBV9 to TRBJ1-2; D gene unclear. The germline V gene has CDR1 SGDLS and CDR2 YYNGEE. The CDR3 sequence is 15 residues long. Trimming removed 0 bases from V and 8 bases from J, with 17 bases in between. CDR3 DNA: TGTGCCAGCAGCGTAGGGTCCCCTCTTGAGGGCGGCTACACCTTC. It yields the protein CASSVGSPLEGGYTF.

The sample holds a few counts of this clone. The chain has TRBV28 and TRBJ1-4; D unclear. This CDR3 is 14 amino acids long. Looked up from germline, CDR1 is MDHEN and CDR2 is SYDVKM. Trimming pared 4 bases from V and 3 bases from J, leaving 9 bases between. The CDR3 reads CASSSAGSNEKLFF. The DNA for the CDR3 is TGTGCCAGCAGTTCCGCCGGATCTAATGAAAAACTGTTTTTT.

The chain employs TRBV28 and TRBJ2-1, with D unresolved. Germline V CDR1 and CDR2: MDHEN, SYDVKM. The CDR3 loop spans 12 amino acids. Trimming removed 3 bases from V and 10 bases from J, with 10 bases in between. In nucleotides, the CDR3 is TGTGCCAGCAGTTTGCAGCTATGGGAGCAGTTCTTC. It is translated as CASSLQLWEQFF.

The chain recombines TRBV10-3 with TRBJ2-7, with unresolved D. V lost 10 bases and J lost 1, with 20 bases in between. This CDR3 contains 15 residues. Germline lookup yields CDR1 ENHRY and CDR2 SYGVKD. This chain's CDR3 is CATRPPAVLSYEQYF. CDR3 DNA sequence: TGTGCCACCCGCCCCCCCGCGGTCCTTTCCTACGAGCAGTACTTC.

Only a few counts were recorded for this clone. This chain joins TRBV5-6 and TRBJ2-7, with 7 nucleotides matching TRBD2. The J segment lost 9 bases and the V segment lost 5 bases, leaving 11 bases of the junction unmatched. Germline values: CDR1 SGHDT, CDR2 YYEEEE. This CDR3 comprises 13 residues. CDR3 coding DNA: TGTGCCAGCAGTCCCCCGGCGGGAGAAGTGCAGTACTTC. Its translation is CASSPPAGEVQYF.